This TCR beta chain derives from a study of blood T cell repertoires in COVID-19. About the research overall: The United States, Italy and Spain were the sources of the acute and convalescent COVID-19 samples. T cells, B-cell-depleted T cells, or PBMCs provided the cDNA or gDNA that served as material.

In the authors' workflow: Researchers report that nucleated cell counts were estimated from reference gene primer amplification. Assay used: immunoSEQ multiplex PCR; TCRdb lists only in-frame clones, some missing. For V, J and clone size, that table is used; D and trimming come from the DNA. This sample yields about 34,000 clones, of which 60% to 80% are seen a single time; over 30% belongs to the top ten. Sequenced material: peripheral blood. This clonotype originated in an elderly man with acute or convalescent COVID-19.

Here the CDR3 DNA reads TGTGCCACCAGCGGTATCAGCACAGATACGCAGTATTTT. It is translated as CATSGISTDTQYF. J is TRBJ2-3 and V is TRBV24-1; D not resolved. V was cut by 7 bases and J by 0 bases, with 7 bases left in between. The CDR3 contains 13 residues. Germline V lookup: CDR1 KGHDR, CDR2 SFDVKD.